This T cell receptor beta chain was profiled in a study of CD8 T cells in ankylosing spondylitis. This clonotype has ten or more counts. Its antigen is not identified. Making the TCR beta libraries involved quantitative 5'-RACE with molecular barcodes. MiXCR, applied by TCRdb to the 5' RACE reads, yields one record per CDR3 protein. The table has fewer than 250,000 distinct CDR3 sequences, roughly 10% seen once. CDR3 length: 14 amino acids. V gave up 0 bases and J gave up 5 bases, with 11 bases separating them. Germline V gene data show CDR1 as DFQATT and CDR2 as SNEGSKA (reference sequence). Study findings and constraints: Some of these motif variants have turned up before, in reports on reactive arthritis synovial fluid and blood. Blood from ankylosing spondylitis patients appeared to carry a characteristic eight-variant TCR beta motif. The study looked at matched synovial fluid samples from ankylosing spondylitis patients. Disease-linked clones were reported to be significantly enriched there.

The sequence was collected from a male donor with ankylosing spondylitis or in good health (not recorded which). The chain combines TRBV20-1 with TRBJ1-5; tentative D call: TRBD1 (6 bases). The specimen sequenced was blood, either unsorted or a sorted T cell fraction (not recorded which). The CDR3 coding sequence is TGCAGTGCTAGAGATCCGGGGGCGCATCAGCCCCAGCATTTT. Translation: CSARDPGAHQPQHF.